The 9 T cell receptor beta chains given below trace back to one sample, sequenced in a study of early T cells in non-severe SARS-CoV-2 infection. TCRdb reprocessed the 5' RACE reads via MiXCR and lists one record per CDR3 protein. This sample has roughly 83,000 distinct CDR3 sequences; approximately 12% occur once, and the top ten carry approximately 4%. Sample: whole blood, taken at baseline. These receptors originate from an adult who was a healthcare worker with PCR-confirmed SARS-CoV-2 infection or an uninfected control (not recorded which).

This clonotype has more than one count but fewer than ten. The J gene is TRBJ2-1, the V gene TRBV3-1; the match to TRBD2 covers 14 bases. J gave up 9 bases and V 4 bases, and 5 bases lay outside the gene matches. Germline V gives CDR1 LGHDT, CDR2 YNNKEL (reference sequence). CDR3 length equals 15 residues. The CDR3 bases are TGTGCCAGCAGCCCGCGGACTAGCGGGGGGCGTGAGCAGTTCTTC. It is translated as CASSPRTSGGREQFF.

This clonotype was seen more than once but under ten times. The chain has TRBV28 and TRBJ2-5, with 8 nucleotides matching TRBD2. Looked up from germline, CDR1 is MDHEN and CDR2 is SYDVKM. This CDR3 comprises 13 residues. V dropped 6 bases and J dropped 5; count of bases not matched to a gene: 5. The CDR3 DNA reads as TGTGCCAGCAGCGGGGGGACTAGTGAGACCCAGTACTTC. It encodes CASSGGTSETQYF.

This clonotype was counted at least ten times. The chain couples TRBV11-2 to TRBJ2-1; TRBD1 matches 8 bases. CDR3 length: 15 residues. Trimming removed 5 bases from V and 0 bases from J; junction bases left unmatched: 3. The V gene's germline CDR1 is SGHAT and CDR2 FQNNGV. The CDR3 coding sequence is TGTGCCAGCAGCCGGGACAGGAGCTCCTACAATGAGCAGTTCTTC. Residues: CASSRDRSSYNEQFF.

This rearrangement joins TRBV6-6 to TRBJ2-1, with no clear D. The V gene's germline CDR1 is MNHNY and CDR2 SVGAGI (reference sequence). The CDR3 loop spans 12 amino acids. V was trimmed by 9 bases and J by 3 bases, leaving 9 bases between them. CDR3 coding DNA: TGTGCCAGTCGAGACAACTACAATGAGCAGTTCTTC. This gives the protein CASRDNYNEQFF.

This clonotype was seen ten or more times. V and J are TRBV12-3 or TRBV12-4 and TRBJ1-2; no firm D call. V was clipped by 3 bases and J by 4 bases, with 3 bases between them. The CDR3 is made up of 11 amino acids. In nucleotides, the CDR3 is TGTGCCAGCAGTTTGGGCTATGGCTACACCTTC. It specifies CASSLGYGYTF.

The chain employs TRBV19 and TRBJ2-4; 14 bases are shared with TRBD2. Trimming removed 5 bases from V and 6 bases from J; junction bases left unmatched: 3. The germline CDR1 and CDR2 sequences are LNHDA and SQIVND (reference sequence). The CDR3 runs to 15 residues. The CDR3 reads CASSPGLAGVNIQYF. The CDR3 DNA reads TGTGCCAGTAGTCCGGGACTAGCGGGAGTAAACATTCAGTACTTC.

This chain uses TRBV6-6 with TRBJ2-7; 8 nucleotides match TRBD2. The CDR3 is 19 amino acids. The germline V gene has CDR1 MNHNY and CDR2 SVGAGI (reference sequence). J lost 7 bases, V lost 6 bases, and 26 bases had no gene match. CDR3 sequence reads: CASSQTPGLESSPFGEQYF. CDR3 sequence (DNA): TGTGCCAGCAGCCAAACCCCGGGACTAGAAAGTTCCCCCTTCGGGGAGCAGTACTTC.

In its sample, this clonotype was seen a few times. This chain joins TRBV11-2 and TRBJ2-3, with a weak D call TRBD1 (5 bases). The germline V gene encodes CDR1 SGHAT and CDR2 FQNNGV. V dropped 5 bases and J dropped 6 bases, with 9 bases sitting between them. The CDR3 runs to 12 residues. The CDR3 is CASSPGMDTQYF. Written as DNA, the CDR3 is TGTGCCAGCAGCCCAGGGATGGATACGCAGTATTTT.

In its sample, this clonotype was seen a few times. The rearrangement uses TRBV20-1 and TRBJ2-1; 8 bases line up with TRBD2. Looked up from germline, CDR1 is DFQATT and CDR2 is SNEGSKA (reference sequence). The junction had 10 bases not matched to a gene; V was cut back by 3 bases and J by 3 bases. CDR3 length: 16 residues. The CDR3 DNA follows: TGCAGTGCTAGGGAGCGGGAGTTGATAAGCTACAATGAGCAGTTCTTC. The encoded protein is CSARERELISYNEQFF.